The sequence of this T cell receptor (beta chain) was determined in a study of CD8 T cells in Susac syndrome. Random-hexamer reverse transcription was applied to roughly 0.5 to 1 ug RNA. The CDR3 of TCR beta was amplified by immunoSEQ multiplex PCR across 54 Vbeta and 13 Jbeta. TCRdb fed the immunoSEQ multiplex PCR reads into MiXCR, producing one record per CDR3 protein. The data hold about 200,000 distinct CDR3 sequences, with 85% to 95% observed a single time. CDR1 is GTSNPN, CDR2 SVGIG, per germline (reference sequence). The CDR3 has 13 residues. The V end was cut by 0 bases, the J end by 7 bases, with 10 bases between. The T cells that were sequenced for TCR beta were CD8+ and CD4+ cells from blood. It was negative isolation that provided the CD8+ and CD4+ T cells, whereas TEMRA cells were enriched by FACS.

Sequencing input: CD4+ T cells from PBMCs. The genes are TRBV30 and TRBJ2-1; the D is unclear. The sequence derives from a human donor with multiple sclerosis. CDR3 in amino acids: CAWSVQWGNEQFF. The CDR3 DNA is TGTGCCTGGAGTGTACAATGGGGTAATGAGCAGTTCTTC.